This TCR beta chain originates from a study of blood T cells in healthy people across ages. The CDR3 loop spans 14 amino acids. Germline V CDR1 and CDR2: SGHTA, FQGTGA. Trimming left V 1 base short and J 6 bases short, with 10 bases between. Study-wide results and limits: More naive CD4+ cells and higher diversity were found in long-lived than in aged donors. Roughly linearly, TCR beta diversity per million T cells fell as age increased. A conclusive naive versus antigen-experienced comparison was prevented by the unsorted PBMCs.

Each sample yielded at least 5.5 micrograms of PBMC total RNA. Combining a sample-barcoded 5' primer with a J-beta primer mix, a second PCR ran for roughly 7 to 11 cycles. TCRdb redid the calling of the 5' RACE reads with MiXCR, one entry per CDR3 protein. Among 790,000 or so distinct CDR3 sequences, more than 50% were seen once, and the ten largest hold roughly 26%. With respect to this clonotype: What it recognizes is unknown.

Material: blood. The clonotype was recovered from a middle-aged man in good health. The gene calls are TRBV7-3 and TRBJ2-1; no firm D call. The CDR3 reads CASSLKQTFNEQFF. The CDR3 DNA is TGTGCCAGCAGCTTAAAACAGACTTTCAATGAGCAGTTCTTC. Variable domain in full (rest from reference TRBV7-3 and TRBJ2-1): GAGVSQTPSNKVTEKGKYVELRCDPISGHTALYWYRQSLGQGPEFLIYFQGTGAADDSGLPNDRFFAVRPEGSVSTLKIQRTERGDSAVYLCASSLKQTFNEQFFGPGTRLTVL.